This entry lists 26 T cell receptor beta chains sequenced from one sample in a study of CD8 T cells in Susac syndrome. RNA amounts of about 0.45 to 1 ug underwent reverse transcription with random hexamers. TCRdb recomputed calls from the immunoSEQ multiplex PCR reads with MiXCR, one row per CDR3 protein. The profile covers roughly 140,000 distinct CDR3 sequences, with 85% to 95% appearing a single time and roughly 0.15% taken by the ten largest. The specimen sequenced was CD4+ T cells from PBMCs. These receptors were obtained from a human donor with Susac syndrome.

The chain carries TRBV4-3 and TRBJ2-3, with 11 bases matching TRBD2. With V trimmed by 3 bases and J by 3 bases, 8 bases remained unmatched. CDR3 length: 17 amino acids. From germline, CDR1 is LGHNA and CDR2 YSLEER. DNA for the CDR3: TGCGCCAGCAGCCACGGGGATAGCGGGGGGGCAACAGATACGCAGTATTTT. Amino acids: CASSHGDSGGATDTQYF.

In its sample, this clonotype was seen once. The CDR3 region has the DNA TGCAGCGTTGAACAGACTAACTATGGCTACACCTTC. This gives the protein CSVEQTNYGYTF. V is TRBV29-1 and J is TRBJ1-2, with no clear D. The length of the CDR3 is 12 residues. The germline V gene encodes CDR1 SQVTM and CDR2 ANQGSEA. Trimming removed 2 bases at V and 0 bases at J, with 4 bases between.

This clonotype was seen a single time. This sequence joins TRBV28 and TRBJ1-4, with no clear D. The germline V and J ends were trimmed by 5 bases and 4 bases, with 11 bases remaining between them. Germline V lookup: CDR1 MDHEN, CDR2 SYDVKM. The CDR3 is 14 amino acids. The CDR3 coding sequence is TGTGCCAGCAGTCCGTCCGGGCTTAATGAAAAACTGTTTTTT. Residues: CASSPSGLNEKLFF.

The chain links TRBV9 to TRBJ2-5; no firm D call. Per germline, CDR1 SGDLS and CDR2 YYNGEE. The CDR3 is 13 amino acids. V was trimmed by 0 bases and J by 5 bases, leaving 8 bases between them. The CDR3 sequence is CASSVGPLETQYF. CDR3 nucleotides: TGTGCCAGCAGCGTAGGGCCTCTGGAGACCCAGTACTTC.

The chain uses TRBV29-1 and TRBJ1-1; 8 bases agree with TRBD1. V was pared by 6 bases and J by 0 bases, with 15 bases of the junction left unmatched. This CDR3 contains 17 residues. Looked up from germline, CDR1 is SQVTM and CDR2 is ANQGSEA. The CDR3 nucleotides read TGCAGCGTCATCCATCACTCAGGGGGCCCTATGAACACTGAAGCTTTCTTT. Its protein product is CSVIHHSGGPMNTEAFF.

V is TRBV29-1 and J is TRBJ1-2, with D maybe TRBD1 (6 bases). Trimming took off 5 bases at V and 6 bases at J, with 16 bases between the two ends. Germline V lookup: CDR1 SQVTM, CDR2 ANQGSEA. The CDR3 spans 13 residues. CDR3 nucleotide sequence: TGCAGCGTTCGGTTACGGACAGCCGATGGCTACACCTTC. Protein sequence: CSVRLRTADGYTF.

The chain employs TRBV9 and TRBJ2-7, with D perhaps TRBD1 (5 bases). There are 15 residues in the CDR3. Germline-derived CDR1 and CDR2 are SGDLS and YYNGEE. The ends were cut back, 0 bases at V and 1 base at J, with 11 bases in the middle. The chain's CDR3 is CASSVDGRASYEQYF. The CDR3 DNA reads as TGTGCCAGCAGCGTAGATGGCAGGGCGTCCTACGAGCAGTACTTC.

This clonotype came up once. The chain employs TRBV7-2 and TRBJ2-7; perhaps TRBD2 as D (5 bases). The V gene's germline CDR1 is SGHTA and CDR2 FQGNSA. The CDR3 loop spans 11 amino acids. V lost 4 bases to trimming and J lost 7 bases, with 8 bases between them. The CDR3 sequence is CASSSRREQYF. Written as DNA, the CDR3 is TGTGCCAGCAGCTCCCGGAGGGAGCAGTACTTC.

The V and J genes are TRBV27 and TRBJ2-7; D not resolved. The germline V gene encodes CDR1 MNHEY and CDR2 SMNVEV (reference sequence). Trimming left V 5 bases short and J 5 bases short, with 13 bases between. The CDR3 loop spans 13 amino acids. The CDR3 loop is CASSPHSGNEQYF. In DNA, the CDR3 is TGTGCCAGCAGTCCCCACTCGGGCAACGAGCAGTACTTC.

In nucleotides, the CDR3 is TGTGCCAGCAGTTTCGGGACTCCCATATTCAATGAGCAGTTCTTC. Amino acid sequence: CASSFGTPIFNEQFF. The chain recombines TRBV6-6 with TRBJ2-1; possibly TRBD2 for D (6 bases). Deletions cut 4 bases from V and 6 bases from J, with 16 bases between. Per germline, CDR1 MNHNY and CDR2 SVGAGI (reference sequence). The CDR3 length is 15 residues.

The genes are TRBV19 and TRBJ2-7; the D gene is possibly TRBD2 (5 bases). The CDR3 length is 14 residues. Trimming took off 3 bases at V and 7 bases at J, with 16 bases between the two ends. Germline V gene data show CDR1 as LNHDA and CDR2 as SQIVND (reference sequence). CDR3 sequence (DNA): TGTGCCAGTAGTATGCAGGAGGCCCCTGGGGAGCAGTACTTC. This gives the protein CASSMQEAPGEQYF.

This clonotype was seen only once. The rearrangement uses TRBV7-2 and TRBJ2-5; 12 bases align to TRBD2. The CDR3 covers 15 residues. V trimming: 9 bases; J trimming: 1 base; junction bases outside the gene matches: 6. The germline V gene has CDR1 SGHTA and CDR2 FQGNSA. The CDR3 DNA follows: TGTGCCAGTCAACTAGCGGGGGGACTCCAAGAGACCCAGTACTTC. Translation: CASQLAGGLQETQYF.

The chain has TRBV10-1 and TRBJ2-5; 13 nucleotides line up with TRBD2. The CDR3 is 15 residues long. Germline trimming cut 5 bases from V and 4 bases from J; bases unmatched to any gene: 4. The germline V gene encodes CDR1 WNHNN and CDR2 SYGVQD (reference sequence). The CDR3 nucleotides are TGCGCCAGCAGTACGGGACTAGCGGGAAGAGAGACCCAGTACTTC. Translated, it gives CASSTGLAGRETQYF.

This clonotype was seen just once. V usage is TRBV5-1 and J usage is TRBJ2-3, with a possible D match to TRBD2 (7 bases). Trimming removed 0 bases at V and 5 bases at J, with 19 bases between. This CDR3 contains 17 residues. Looked up from germline, CDR1 is SGHRS and CDR2 is YFSETQ. CDR3 region: CASSLELTGGTRDTQYF. CDR3 DNA: TGCGCCAGCAGCTTGGAGCTCACGGGGGGCACTCGAGATACGCAGTATTTT.

The rearrangement uses TRBV20-1 and TRBJ2-7; 10 bases align to TRBD2. The junction had 6 bases not matched to a gene; V was cut back by 5 bases and J by 2 bases. Germline CDR1 reads DFQATT; CDR2 reads SNEGSKA (reference sequence). This CDR3 spans 14 amino acids. The CDR3 loop reads CSASTGTSAYEQYF. As DNA, the CDR3 is TGCAGTGCTTCTACTGGGACTAGCGCCTACGAGCAGTACTTC.

J is TRBJ2-7 and V is TRBV12-3 or TRBV12-4; perhaps TRBD2 as D (5 bases). The CDR3 extends over 12 amino acids. V dropped 7 bases and J dropped 3 bases, with 10 bases sitting between them. Here the CDR3 reads CASNLEGYEQYF. DNA of the CDR3: TGTGCCAGCAACCTAGAGGGCTACGAGCAGTACTTC.

The gene calls are TRBV12-3 or TRBV12-4 and TRBJ1-2; D is unclear. Trimming stripped 5 bases from V and 8 bases from J, with 15 bases between. The CDR3 covers 13 residues. The CDR3 bases are TGTGCCAGCAGTCCCAGCCCAGAGCGGGGCTACACCTTC. As protein: CASSPSPERGYTF.

This chain links TRBV5-4 with TRBJ2-3; TRBD1 aligns across 7 bases. This CDR3 is built from 15 residues. The V gene's germline CDR1 is SGHNT and CDR2 YYREEE (reference sequence). V gave up 6 bases and J gave up 4 bases; unmatched junction bases: 11. CDR3 protein: CASTSQGRSADTQYF. For the CDR3, the DNA is TGTGCCAGCACTTCACAGGGGCGGAGCGCAGATACGCAGTATTTT.

The gene calls are TRBV14 and TRBJ2-4; D perhaps matches TRBD2 (5 bases). Trimming took 6 bases from V and 1 from J, leaving 10 bases between them. Germline loops: CDR1 SGHDN, CDR2 FVKESK. CDR3 length: 14 amino acids. The CDR3 region is CASSRPGAKNIQYF. CDR3 nucleotide sequence: TGTGCCAGCAGTCGGCCGGGGGCCAAAAACATTCAGTACTTC.

The rearrangement joins TRBV29-1 to TRBJ1-1; 7 nucleotides align to TRBD1. CDR3 size: 11 residues. Germline CDR1 and CDR2: SQVTM and ANQGSEA. Germline trimming cut 4 bases from V and 4 bases from J; bases unmatched to any gene: 0. The CDR3 bases are TGCAGCGTTGGACAGGGCACTGAAGCTTTCTTT. Encoded protein: CSVGQGTEAFF.

The gene calls are TRBV29-1 and TRBJ1-2; no clear D. Germline CDR1 reads SQVTM; CDR2 reads ANQGSEA. Trimming pared 6 bases from V and 2 bases from J, leaving 10 bases between. CDR3 length: 12 amino acids. The CDR3 spells CSVTHTNYGYTF. The CDR3, as DNA: TGCAGCGTAACACACACGAACTATGGCTACACCTTC. Complete variable domain (other parts from reference TRBV29-1 and TRBJ1-2): SAVISQKPSRDICQRGTSLTIQCQVDSQVTMMFWYRQQPGQSLTLIATANQGSEATYESGFVIDKFPISRPNLTFSTLTVSNMSPEDSSIYLCSVTHTNYGYTFGSGTRLTVV.

This chain joins TRBV25-1 and TRBJ1-6; 7 nucleotides line up with TRBD1. Germline trimming cut 4 bases from V and 7 bases from J; bases unmatched to any gene: 7. CDR1 and CDR2 (germline): MGHDK, SYGVNS. The CDR3 sequence is 15 residues long. CDR3 residues: CASSATDRSNSPLHF. The CDR3 nucleotides read TGTGCCAGCAGTGCGACGGACAGGAGCAATTCACCCCTCCACTTT.

The chain is built from TRBV27 and TRBJ1-6, with no clear D. V shed 7 bases and J shed 9 bases, with 10 bases lying between them. The CDR3 extends over 12 amino acids. The germline CDR1 and CDR2 sequences are MNHEY and SMNVEV (reference sequence). CDR3 amino acids: CASTTQPSPLHF. The CDR3 coding sequence is TGTGCCAGCACCACCCAGCCTTCACCCCTCCACTTT.

V and J are TRBV1 and TRBJ2-3; the DNA was not compared with TRBD1, the D call given in the table. TRBV1 is deemed a pseudogene. This CDR3 has 15 residues. The CDR3 reads CTSSQAPGVTDTQYF. Here the CDR3 DNA reads TGCACCAGCAGCCAAGCTCCGGGGGTCACAGATACGCAGTATTTT.

The chain couples TRBV6-2 or TRBV6-3 to TRBJ1-6; 7 bases are a match to TRBD1. V dropped 7 bases and J dropped 8; count of bases not matched to a gene: 17. CDR1 is MNHEY, CDR2 SVGEGT, per germline. The CDR3 extends over 17 amino acids. CDR3 nucleotide sequence: TGTGCCAGCACCAGCCCCTACAGGGGAAGAGGGGATTCACCCCTCCACTTT. It codes for CASTSPYRGRGDSPLHF.

The chain carries TRBV2 and TRBJ2-7; the D gene is possibly TRBD1 (5 bases). CDR3 length: 12 residues. V lost 7 bases to trimming and J lost 4 bases, with 11 bases between them. The germline gives CDR1 SNHLY, CDR2 FYNNEI. Here the CDR3 reads CASTEQGYEQYF. The DNA of the CDR3 is TGTGCCAGCACCGAGCAGGGTTACGAGCAGTACTTC.